The T cell receptor (beta chain) described here comes from a study of T cell repertoires in cytomegalovirus infection. TCRdb re-derived calls from the reads in MiXCR, one entry per CDR3 protein. Of about 450,000 distinct CDR3 sequences listed, 25% to 40% are singletons. The V and J ends lost 5 bases and 2 bases respectively, with 12 bases between them. This CDR3 is built from 14 residues. The germline CDR1 and CDR2 sequences are MDHEN and SYDVKM. The TCR comes from a human donor in good health (CMV status not recorded). Some clones in this sample may be carry-over from other donors' samples. Sequenced: PBMCs. The rearrangement joins TRBV28 to TRBJ2-5, with TRBD2 as a possible D gene (5 bases). CDR3 residues: CASSPLGDQETQYF. The CDR3 DNA follows: TGTGCCAGCAGTCCCCTCGGGGATCAAGAGACCCAGTACTTC.